Below, 12 T cell receptor beta chains from the same sample are listed, as sequenced in a study of cytomegalovirus exposure and HLA in healthy donors. PCR primers comprised 60 Vbeta and 13 Jbeta primers. The data were produced by immunoSEQ multiplex PCR, yet TCRdb's version contains in-frame clones alone and is incomplete. Of 140,000 or so clones in the sample, around 85% were seen once. The sequencing sample was made of PBMCs. The receptors originated from a woman aged 30 to 39 in good health and CMV-seronegative.

This clone appeared once. The gene calls are TRBV29-1 and TRBJ2-3; 15 nucleotides align to TRBD2. The CDR3 spans 17 residues. Per the germline V gene, CDR1 is SQVTM and CDR2 is ANQGSEA. Germline trimming cut 6 bases from V and 3 bases from J; bases unmatched to any gene: 10. The CDR3 nucleotides read TGCAGCGTCGGACTAGCGGGAGGGACCCTAGGGACAGATACGCAGTATTTT. Encoded protein: CSVGLAGGTLGTDTQYF.

The rearrangement uses TRBV4-1 and TRBJ1-2, with D possibly TRBD1 on 6 matching bases. This CDR3 has 15 amino acids. V lost 0 bases and J lost 9, with 17 bases in between. Germline V gives CDR1 MGHRA, CDR2 YSYEKL. The CDR3 loop reads CASSQDRGQGLSYTF. In DNA form, the CDR3 reads TGCGCCAGCAGCCAAGATAGGGGCCAGGGGCTGAGCTACACCTTC.

Note on this clone: A junction end diverges from the germline sequence, so it may reflect a read error. CDR3 loop: CASSYSANSGELFF. The CDR3 region has the DNA TGTGCCAGCAGTTACTCGGCCAACAGCGGGGAGCTGTTTTTT. This chain connects TRBV6-5 to TRBJ2-2; D gene ambiguous. CDR3 length: 14 residues. CDR1 and CDR2 from the germline V gene are MNHEY and SVGAGI.

This chain uses TRBV14 with TRBJ2-1, with TRBD2 matching 9 bases. Trimming removed 0 bases from V and 6 bases from J; junction bases left unmatched: 3. Germline CDR1 and CDR2: SGHDN and FVKESK. The CDR3 has 15 amino acids. The CDR3 sequence: CASSQDLAGRNEQFF. The CDR3 coding sequence is TGTGCCAGCAGCCAAGACCTAGCGGGGCGCAATGAGCAGTTCTTC.

The CDR3 region is CASSIVGGTNEQFF. DNA for the CDR3: TGCGCCAGCAGCATAGTAGGGGGCACCAATGAGCAGTTCTTC. The chain recombines TRBV5-1 with TRBJ2-1, with 7 nucleotides matching TRBD1. This CDR3 contains 14 residues. Germline V lookup: CDR1 SGHRS, CDR2 YFSETQ. V lost 4 bases to trimming and J lost 6 bases; unmatched junction nucleotides: 7.

The chain couples TRBV28 to TRBJ1-3; 8 bases are a match to TRBD1. The CDR3 has 16 amino acids. V lost 6 bases, J lost 6 bases, and 13 bases stayed unmatched. CDR1 is MDHEN and CDR2 is SYDVKM in the germline V gene. CDR3 loop: CASSPTLGTGENTIYF. The DNA of the CDR3 is TGTGCCAGCAGCCCTACACTTGGGACAGGAGAAAACACCATATATTTT.

Details on this clone: The same CDR3 arises from other DNA sequences in this sample as well. V usage is TRBV7-3 and J usage is TRBJ2-2; perhaps TRBD1 as D (6 bases). The ends were cut back, 4 bases at V and 5 bases at J, with 11 bases in the middle. The germline V gene encodes CDR1 SGHTA and CDR2 FQGTGA. This CDR3 has 14 amino acids. CDR3 residues: CASSSGVGTGELFF. CDR3 in DNA: TGTGCCAGCAGCTCAGGGGTAGGGACCGGGGAGCTGTTTTTT.

The chain uses TRBV4-3 and TRBJ2-1, with D possibly TRBD1 on 5 matching bases. Trimming shortened V by 0 bases and J by 3 bases, and 27 bases separated the two germline ends. This CDR3 region has 21 residues. CDR1 is LGHNA, CDR2 YSLEER, per germline. The CDR3 nucleotides are TGCGCCAGCAGCCAAGACCTAGTGGGGCAGGGCTTACCCCCACACTACAATGAGCAGTTCTTC. This sequence encodes CASSQDLVGQGLPPHYNEQFF.

This sequence joins TRBV27 and TRBJ1-3; D gene unclear. This CDR3 spans 14 amino acids. V lost 5 bases to trimming and J lost 2 bases, with 10 bases between them. The germline V gene has CDR1 MNHEY and CDR2 SMNVEV (reference sequence). The CDR3 is CASSVGVTGNTIYF. The CDR3 DNA follows: TGTGCCAGCAGTGTCGGGGTAACTGGAAACACCATATATTTT.

The chain uses TRBV15 and TRBJ1-1, with TRBD1 as a possible D gene (6 bases). Germline V gene sequence: CDR1 LNHNV, CDR2 YYDKDF (reference sequence). The germline V and J ends were trimmed by 4 bases and 6 bases, with 15 bases remaining between them. This CDR3 spans 14 amino acids. The CDR3 DNA is TGTGCCACCAGCACCACACAGGGTAGGGCTGAAGCTTTCTTT. Amino acids: CATSTTQGRAEAFF. Using reference TRBV15 and TRBJ1-1 for the parts outside the CDR3, the full variable domain is DAMVIQNPRYQVTQFGKPVTLSCSQTLNHNVMYWYQQKSSQAPKLLFHYYDKDFNNEADTPDNFQSRRPNTSFCFLDIRSPGLGDTAMYLCATSTTQGRAEAFFGQGTRLTVV.

The V and J genes are TRBV13 and TRBJ2-4; possible D gene TRBD2, 5 bases. The V end was cut by 6 bases, the J end by 5 bases, with 11 bases between. The V gene's germline CDR1 is PRHDT and CDR2 FYEKMQ (reference sequence). The CDR3 spans 13 residues. The chain's CDR3 is CASSLPLENIQYF. The CDR3 coding sequence is TGTGCCAGCAGTTTGCCACTAGAAAACATTCAGTACTTC.

This clone was found once. At one end, the junction sequence differs from germline, possibly due to a read error. The chain links TRBV7-3 to TRBJ1-2; TRBD1 matches 7 bases. The CDR3 consists of 14 residues. Germline CDR1 is SGHTA and CDR2 is FQGTGA. The CDR3 reads CASSLDRANYGCTF. CDR3 in DNA: TGTGCCAGCAGCTTAGACAGGGCTAACTATGGCTGCACCTTC.